The 4 T cell receptor beta chains presented below share a single source sample, sequenced in a study of T-cell reconstitution after alpha-beta-depleted transplantation in children. This sample's TCRbeta library carried unique molecular identifier barcodes. MiXCR, applied by TCRdb to the PCR reads, yields one record per CDR3 protein. The table includes several thousand distinct CDR3 sequences, 15% to 17% detected once. This specimen was PBMCs, mostly from graft donor cells, taken 180 days after TCRalphabeta/CD19-depleted stem cell transplant. These receptors all stem from a patient aged 2-10 years who had a stem cell transplant for inherited bone marrow failure, so the T cells may come from the graft donor.

This clonotype was observed many times. The genes are TRBV20-1 and TRBJ2-5; 12 bases align to TRBD2. Germline values: CDR1 DFQATT, CDR2 SNEGSKA (reference sequence). The CDR3 extends over 19 amino acids. The trim removed 3 bases at V and 5 bases at J, leaving 19 bases unmatched. In DNA, the CDR3 is TGCAGTGCTAGGGATCCCTCCCAGGCTAGCGGGAGGGGGGGGGAGACCCAGTACTTC. Translating it yields CSARDPSQASGRGGETQYF.

The sample holds many counts of this clonotype. The V gene is TRBV7-3, the J gene TRBJ2-1; D may be TRBD2 (6 bases). Trimming stripped 8 bases from V and 5 bases from J, with 10 bases between. CDR3 size: 12 residues. Germline V gene data show CDR1 as SGHTA and CDR2 as FQGTGA. For the CDR3, the DNA is TGTGCCAGCCAGCGGGTAAACAATGAGCAGTTCTTC. It encodes CASQRVNNEQFF. The entire variable domain, with the rest obtained from reference TRBV7-3 and TRBJ2-1, is as follows: GAGVSQTPSNKVTEKGKYVELRCDPISGHTALYWYRQSLGQGPEFLIYFQGTGAADDSGLPNDRFFAVRPEGSVSTLKIQRTERGDSAVYLCASQRVNNEQFFGPGTRLTVL.

This clonotype showed up many times. The chain recombines TRBV5-1 with TRBJ1-5; TRBD1 might be the D (5 bases). The CDR3 extends over 18 amino acids. Per germline, CDR1 SGHRS and CDR2 YFSETQ. Trimming took 0 bases from V and 0 from J, leaving 16 bases between them. CDR3 sequence (DNA): TGCGCCAGCAGCTTGGAGGCCCCCCCCAGGGATAGCAATCAGCCCCAGCATTTT. Translation gives CASSLEAPPRDSNQPQHF.

This clonotype has a count of ten or more. The rearrangement links TRBV7-9 to TRBJ1-5; D is unresolved. CDR1 SEHNR and CDR2 FQNEAQ come from the germline V gene (reference sequence). The V and J ends lost 5 bases and 4 bases respectively, with 9 bases between them. The length of the CDR3 is 13 residues. The CDR3 nucleotides read TGTGCCAGCAGCGACGGCACAAATCAGCCCCAGCATTTT. Protein sequence: CASSDGTNQPQHF.